The rows below give T cell receptor beta chains drawn from one sample of a study of blood T cell repertoires in COVID-19. Generated by immunoSEQ multiplex PCR, the TCRdb table keeps only in-frame clones and is missing some. This table has a few hundred thousand clones, about four fifths appearing once. The source material was peripheral blood. All receptors derive from a man older than 75 with acute or convalescent COVID-19. Each CDR3 is given without its conserved first and last residue.

v_gene,CDR3aa
TRBV6-5,ASSYVAGGLYNEQF
TRBV20-1,SASSAGIETQY
TRBV6-5,ASSRETSIYEQY
TRBV9,ASSVDTSGGWAGELF
TRBV5-4,ASSLQANYGYT
TRBV5-4,ASSLGGDRVTEAF
TRBV5-1,ASSSEYRQVVPGELF
TRBV19,ASSRQGSSYEQY
TRBV18,ASRPTSGIINTGELF
TRBV11-2,ASSLATTGARSYEQY
TRBV5-1,ASSLVPGSGGNTEAF
TRBV7-9,ASRSAQGPYGYT
TRBV18,ASSRGQGDSNQPQH
TRBV27,ASSSEPMSSYNSPLH
TRBV7-3,ASSLPSGTGETGANVLT
TRBV25-1,ASSEAGGYEQY
TRBV7-8,ASSLRGGPTYEQY
TRBV7-8,ASSLSLGAGQPGYEQY
TRBV27,ASSFPTGSAPNSPLH
TRBV11-2,ASSLTANTGELF
TRBV18,ASSPSIPSGPANYGYT
TRBV28,ASSLGYRRNIQY
TRBV28,ASSLLAGKGTQY
TRBV5-1,ASSPDNSGNTIY
TRBV24-1,ATSDWTGSTYEQY
TRBV5-1,ASSLQGSSGNTIY
TRBV25-1,ASSAFLRDRGDQF
TRBV7-8,ASSLAEHYGYT
TRBV5-1,ASSQPTSGKNNEQF
TRBV5-1,ASSLGTSGYSHEQF
TRBV21-1,ASSKGSGTYNEQF
TRBV7-9,ASSLKQVGNEQY
TRBV11-2,ASSSTSLGLGSSEQY
TRBV25-1,ASRTGGGLFSEQY
TRBV24-1,ATSDPDTGGRYGYT
TRBV12-3/TRBV12-4,ASSSRGNSPLH
TRBV6-5,ASMYRGRAGELF
TRBV6-5,ASSYRGRGQPQH
TRBV29-1,SVGPQGGYGYT
TRBV6-2/TRBV6-3,ASSYSMSVGVGQY
TRBV29-1,SVERGTSSYNEQF
TRBV9,ASSGGLTAYNSPLH
TRBV10-3,AISESVSAGGSYEQY
TRBV24-1,ATSDFGTGGTDTQY
TRBV21-1,ASSKEAGYSNQPQH
TRBV9,ASSVEQGPPATEAF
TRBV19,ASSIDLSSNQPQH
TRBV5-5,ASSTSSGSYNEQF
TRBV18,ASSPPMGANTEAF
TRBV9,ASSVSGTQNTEAF